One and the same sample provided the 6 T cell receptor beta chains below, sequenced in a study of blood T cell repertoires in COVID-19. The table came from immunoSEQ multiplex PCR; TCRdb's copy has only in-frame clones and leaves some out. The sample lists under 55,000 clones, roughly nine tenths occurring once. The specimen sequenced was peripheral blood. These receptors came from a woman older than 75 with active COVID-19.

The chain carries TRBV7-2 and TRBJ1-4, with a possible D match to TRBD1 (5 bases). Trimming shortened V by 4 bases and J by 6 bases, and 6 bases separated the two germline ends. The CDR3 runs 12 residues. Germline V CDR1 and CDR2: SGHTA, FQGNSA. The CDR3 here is CASSWGDEKLFF. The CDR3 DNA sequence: TGTGCCAGCAGCTGGGGGGATGAAAAACTGTTTTTT.

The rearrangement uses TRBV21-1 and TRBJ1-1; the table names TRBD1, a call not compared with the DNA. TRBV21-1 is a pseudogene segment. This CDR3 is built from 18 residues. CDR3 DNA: TGTGCCAGCAGCAAAGTGGGGCTACCTCTACACCCGAACACTGAAGCTTTCTTT. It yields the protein CASSKVGLPLHPNTEAFF.

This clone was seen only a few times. The CDR3 DNA follows: TGTGCCAGCCGGAAGGACAGACATGAAAAACTGTTTTTT. Encoded protein: CASRKDRHEKLFF. This chain connects TRBV5-8 to TRBJ1-4; TRBD1 is a possible D gene (6 bases). Trimming shortened V by 7 bases and J by 6 bases, and 13 bases separated the two germline ends. The CDR3 has 13 amino acids. Germline V CDR1 and CDR2: SGHTS, YDEGEE.

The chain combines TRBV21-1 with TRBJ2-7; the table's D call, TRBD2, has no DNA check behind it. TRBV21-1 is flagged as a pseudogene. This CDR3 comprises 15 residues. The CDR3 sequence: CASSNGGTSSYEQYF. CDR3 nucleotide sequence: TGTGCCAGCAGCAATGGAGGGACTTCGTCCTACGAGCAGTACTTC.

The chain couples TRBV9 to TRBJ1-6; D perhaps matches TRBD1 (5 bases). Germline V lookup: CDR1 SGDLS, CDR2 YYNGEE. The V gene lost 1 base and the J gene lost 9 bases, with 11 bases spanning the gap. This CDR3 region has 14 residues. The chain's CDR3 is CASSVRGEGSPLHF. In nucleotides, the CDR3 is TGTGCCAGCAGCGTACGAGGGGAGGGTTCACCCCTCCACTTT.

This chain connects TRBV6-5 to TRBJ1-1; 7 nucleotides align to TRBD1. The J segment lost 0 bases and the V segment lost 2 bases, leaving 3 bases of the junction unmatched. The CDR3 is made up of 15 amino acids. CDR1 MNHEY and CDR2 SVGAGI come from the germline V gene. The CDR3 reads CASSYKGQMNTEAFF. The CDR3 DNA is TGTGCCAGCAGTTACAAGGGACAGATGAACACTGAAGCTTTCTTT.